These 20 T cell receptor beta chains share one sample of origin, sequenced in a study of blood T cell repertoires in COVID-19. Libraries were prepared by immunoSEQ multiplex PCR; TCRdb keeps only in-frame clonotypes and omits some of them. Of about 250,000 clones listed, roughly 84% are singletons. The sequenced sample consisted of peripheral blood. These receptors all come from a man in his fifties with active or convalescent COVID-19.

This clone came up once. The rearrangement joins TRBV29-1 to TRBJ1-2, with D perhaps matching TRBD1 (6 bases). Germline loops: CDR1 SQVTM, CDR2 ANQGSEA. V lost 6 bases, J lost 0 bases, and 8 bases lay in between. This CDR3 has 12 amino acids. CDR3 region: CSVGQSNYGYTF. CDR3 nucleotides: TGCAGCGTCGGACAGTCTAACTATGGCTACACCTTC.

Written as DNA, the CDR3 is TGTGCCAGCTCACCGATCACCGGGACAGGGACAGATACGCAGTATTTT. This encodes CASSPITGTGTDTQYF. V usage is TRBV18 and J usage is TRBJ2-3, with 9 bases lining up with TRBD1. Germline V gene sequence: CDR1 KGHSH, CDR2 LQKENI. V shed 3 bases, J shed 3 bases, and the junction held 7 bases outside the gene matches. The CDR3 is made up of 16 amino acids.

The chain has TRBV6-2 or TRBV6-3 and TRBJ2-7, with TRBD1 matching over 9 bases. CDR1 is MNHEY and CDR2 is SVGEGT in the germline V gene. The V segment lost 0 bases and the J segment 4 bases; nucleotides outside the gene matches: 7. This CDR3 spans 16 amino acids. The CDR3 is CASSYSGTGLWYEQYF. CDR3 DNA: TGTGCCAGCAGTTACTCGGGGACAGGGCTCTGGTACGAGCAGTACTTC.

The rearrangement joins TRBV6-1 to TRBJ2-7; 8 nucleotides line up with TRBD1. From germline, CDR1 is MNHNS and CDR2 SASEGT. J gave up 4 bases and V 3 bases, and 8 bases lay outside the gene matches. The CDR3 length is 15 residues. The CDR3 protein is CASSETGTGSYEQYF. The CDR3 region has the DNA TGTGCCAGCAGTGAGACCGGGACAGGAAGTTACGAGCAGTACTTC.

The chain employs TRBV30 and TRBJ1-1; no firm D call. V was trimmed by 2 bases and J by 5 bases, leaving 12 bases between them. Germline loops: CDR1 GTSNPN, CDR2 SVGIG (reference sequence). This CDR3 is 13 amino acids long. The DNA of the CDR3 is TGTGCCTGGAGTCGGCCGGGGAGAACTGAAGCTTTCTTT. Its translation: CAWSRPGRTEAFF.

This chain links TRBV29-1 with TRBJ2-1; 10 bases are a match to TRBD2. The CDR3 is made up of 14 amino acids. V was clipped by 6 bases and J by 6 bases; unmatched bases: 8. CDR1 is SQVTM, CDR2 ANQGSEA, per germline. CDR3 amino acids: CSVRRTSGGNEQFF. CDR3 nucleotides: TGCAGCGTCCGCCGGACTAGCGGAGGCAATGAGCAGTTCTTC.

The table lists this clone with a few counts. The CDR3 spells CSVGTGIAYEQYF. CDR3 coding DNA: TGCAGCGTGGGGACAGGGATAGCCTACGAGCAGTACTTC. This rearrangement joins TRBV29-1 to TRBJ2-7; 9 nucleotides line up with TRBD1. Germline CDR1 and CDR2: SQVTM and ANQGSEA. There are 13 residues in the CDR3. The junction had 5 bases not matched to a gene; V was cut back by 6 bases and J by 2 bases.

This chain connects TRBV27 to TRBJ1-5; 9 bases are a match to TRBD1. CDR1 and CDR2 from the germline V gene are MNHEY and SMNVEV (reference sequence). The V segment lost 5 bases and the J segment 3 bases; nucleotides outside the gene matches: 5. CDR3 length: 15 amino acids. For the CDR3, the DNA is TGTGCCAGCAGTAGTCGGACAGGGGTCAATCAGCCCCAGCATTTT. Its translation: CASSSRTGVNQPQHF.

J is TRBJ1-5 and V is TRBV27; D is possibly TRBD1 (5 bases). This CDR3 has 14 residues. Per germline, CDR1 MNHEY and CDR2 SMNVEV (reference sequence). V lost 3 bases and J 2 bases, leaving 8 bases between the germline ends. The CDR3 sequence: CASSFLGGNQPQHF. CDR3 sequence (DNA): TGTGCCAGCAGTTTTCTAGGGGGCAATCAGCCCCAGCATTTT.

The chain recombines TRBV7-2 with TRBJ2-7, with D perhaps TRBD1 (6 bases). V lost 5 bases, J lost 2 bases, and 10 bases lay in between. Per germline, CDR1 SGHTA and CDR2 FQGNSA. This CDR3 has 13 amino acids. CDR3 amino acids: CASSGGQPYEQYF. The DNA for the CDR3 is TGTGCCAGCAGCGGGGGACAACCCTACGAGCAGTACTTC. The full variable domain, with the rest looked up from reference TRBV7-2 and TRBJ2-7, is GAGVSQSPSNKVTEKGKDVELRCDPISGHTALYWYRQSLGQGLEFLIYFQGNSAPDKSGLPSDRFSAERTGGSVSTLTIQRTQQEDSAVYLCASSGGQPYEQYFGPGTRLTVT.

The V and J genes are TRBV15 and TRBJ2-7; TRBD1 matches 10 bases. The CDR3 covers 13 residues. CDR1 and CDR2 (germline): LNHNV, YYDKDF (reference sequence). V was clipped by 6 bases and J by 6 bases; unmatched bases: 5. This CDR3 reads CATRPTGGGEQYF. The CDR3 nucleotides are TGTGCCACCAGGCCGACAGGGGGCGGCGAGCAGTACTTC.

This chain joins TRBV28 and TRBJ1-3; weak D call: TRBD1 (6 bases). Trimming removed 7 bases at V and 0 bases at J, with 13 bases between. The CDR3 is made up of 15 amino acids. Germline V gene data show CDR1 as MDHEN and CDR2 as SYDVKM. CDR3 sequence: CASNSPGASGNTIYF. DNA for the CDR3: TGTGCCAGCAACAGTCCAGGGGCCTCTGGAAACACCATATATTTT. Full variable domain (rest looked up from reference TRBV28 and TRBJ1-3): DVKVTQSSRYLVKRTGEKVFLECVQDMDHENMFWYRQDPGLGLRLIYFSYDVKMKEKGDIPEGYSVSREKKERFSLILESASTNQTSMYLCASNSPGASGNTIYFGEGSWLTVV.

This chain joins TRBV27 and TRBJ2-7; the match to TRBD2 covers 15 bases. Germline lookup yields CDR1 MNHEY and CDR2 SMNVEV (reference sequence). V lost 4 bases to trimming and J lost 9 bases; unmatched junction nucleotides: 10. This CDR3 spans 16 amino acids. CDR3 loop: CASSSWGLAGGSSQYF. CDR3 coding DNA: TGTGCCAGCAGTTCCTGGGGACTAGCGGGGGGATCCTCGCAGTACTTC.

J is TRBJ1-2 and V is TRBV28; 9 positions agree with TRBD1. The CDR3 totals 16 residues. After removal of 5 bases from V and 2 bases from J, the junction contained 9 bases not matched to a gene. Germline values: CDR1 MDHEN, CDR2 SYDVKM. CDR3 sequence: CASSPIPGQGNYGYTF. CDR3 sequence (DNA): TGTGCCAGCAGTCCAATCCCGGGACAGGGAAACTATGGCTACACCTTC.

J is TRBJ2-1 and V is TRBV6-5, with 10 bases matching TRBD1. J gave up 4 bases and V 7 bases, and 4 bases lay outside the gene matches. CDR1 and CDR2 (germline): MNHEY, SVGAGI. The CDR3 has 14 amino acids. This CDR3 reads CASTRQGAYNEQFF. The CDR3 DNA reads TGTGCCAGCACCAGACAGGGGGCTTACAATGAGCAGTTCTTC.

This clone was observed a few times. Here the CDR3 reads CASSLVRVAGELFF. CDR3 sequence (DNA): TGTGCCAGCAGCTTAGTCCGGGTTGCCGGGGAGCTGTTTTTT. This sequence joins TRBV7-8 and TRBJ2-2; D is unclear. Trimming left V 1 base short and J 6 bases short, with 9 bases between. Germline V gene lookup returns CDR1 SGHVS and CDR2 FQNEAQ. The CDR3 runs to 14 residues.

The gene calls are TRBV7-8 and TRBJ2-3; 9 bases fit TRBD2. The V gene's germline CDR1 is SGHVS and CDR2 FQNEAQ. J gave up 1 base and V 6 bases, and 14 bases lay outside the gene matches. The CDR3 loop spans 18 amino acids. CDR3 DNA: TGTGCCAGCAGTCGCTACTTACTGCGGGGGGGAGGCACAGATACGCAGTATTTT. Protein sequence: CASSRYLLRGGGTDTQYF.

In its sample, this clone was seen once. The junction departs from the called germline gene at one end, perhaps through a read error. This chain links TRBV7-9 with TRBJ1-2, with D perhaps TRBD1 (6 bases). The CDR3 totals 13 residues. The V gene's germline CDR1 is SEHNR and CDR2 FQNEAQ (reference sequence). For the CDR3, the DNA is TGTGCCAGCAGCCCTGGCGAGGGCAGGGGCCCATCCTTC. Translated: CASSPGEGRGPSF.

The CDR3 sequence: CASSVQTRTVNTEAFF. The CDR3 DNA reads as TGCGCCAGCAGCGTACAAACCCGGACAGTAAACACTGAAGCTTTCTTT. The rearrangement uses TRBV5-1 and TRBJ1-1; D might be TRBD1 (6 bases). The germline V and J ends were trimmed by 4 bases and 2 bases, with 18 bases remaining between them. The length of the CDR3 is 16 residues. The V gene's germline CDR1 is SGHRS and CDR2 YFSETQ.

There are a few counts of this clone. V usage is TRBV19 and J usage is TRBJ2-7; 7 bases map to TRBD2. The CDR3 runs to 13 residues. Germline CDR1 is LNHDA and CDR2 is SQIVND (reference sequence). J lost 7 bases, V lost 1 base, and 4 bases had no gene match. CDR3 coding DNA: TGTGCCAGTAGTATAGGTCCCGGGAGGGAGCAGTACTTC. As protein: CASSIGPGREQYF. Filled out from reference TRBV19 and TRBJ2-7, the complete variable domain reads DGGITQSPKYLFRKEGQNVTLSCEQNLNHDAMYWYRQDPGQGLRLIYYSQIVNDFQKGDIAEGYSVSREKKESFPLTVTSAQKNPTAFYLCASSIGPGREQYFGPGTRLTVT.